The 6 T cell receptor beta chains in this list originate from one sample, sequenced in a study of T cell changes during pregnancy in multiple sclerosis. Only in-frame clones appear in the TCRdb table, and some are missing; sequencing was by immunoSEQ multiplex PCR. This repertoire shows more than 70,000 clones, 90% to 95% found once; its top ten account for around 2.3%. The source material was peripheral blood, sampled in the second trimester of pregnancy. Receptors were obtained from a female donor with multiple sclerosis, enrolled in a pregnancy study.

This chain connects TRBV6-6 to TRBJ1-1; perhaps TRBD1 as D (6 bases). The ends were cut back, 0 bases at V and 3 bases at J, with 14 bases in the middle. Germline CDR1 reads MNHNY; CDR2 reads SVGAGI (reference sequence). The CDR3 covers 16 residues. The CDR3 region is CASSYSTWGRDTEAFF. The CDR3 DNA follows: TGTGCCAGCAGTTACTCGACATGGGGGCGAGACACTGAAGCTTTCTTT.

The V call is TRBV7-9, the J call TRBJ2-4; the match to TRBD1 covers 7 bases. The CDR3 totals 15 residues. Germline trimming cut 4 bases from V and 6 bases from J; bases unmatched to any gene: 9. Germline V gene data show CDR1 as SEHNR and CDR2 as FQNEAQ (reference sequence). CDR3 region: CASSSERQGPNIQYF. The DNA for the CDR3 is TGTGCCAGCAGCTCAGAAAGACAGGGTCCAAACATTCAGTACTTC.

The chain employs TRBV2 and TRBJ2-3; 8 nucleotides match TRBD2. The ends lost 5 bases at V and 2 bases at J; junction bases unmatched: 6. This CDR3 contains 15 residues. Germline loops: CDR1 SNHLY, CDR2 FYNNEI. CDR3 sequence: CASSPRTSYTDTQYF. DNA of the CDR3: TGTGCCAGCAGTCCAAGGACTAGCTACACAGATACGCAGTATTTT.

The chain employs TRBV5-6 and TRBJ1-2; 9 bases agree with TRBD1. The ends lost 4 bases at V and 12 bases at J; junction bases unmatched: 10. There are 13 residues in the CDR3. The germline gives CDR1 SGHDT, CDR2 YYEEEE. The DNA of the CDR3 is TGTGCCAGCAGCCTGGGACAGGGCCTATGGCACACCTTC. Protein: CASSLGQGLWHTF.

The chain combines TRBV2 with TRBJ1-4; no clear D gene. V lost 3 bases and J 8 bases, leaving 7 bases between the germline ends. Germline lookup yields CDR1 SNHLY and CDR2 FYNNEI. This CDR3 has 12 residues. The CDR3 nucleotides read TGTGCCAGCAGTGAGGAGGGAGAAAAACTGTTTTTT. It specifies CASSEEGEKLFF.

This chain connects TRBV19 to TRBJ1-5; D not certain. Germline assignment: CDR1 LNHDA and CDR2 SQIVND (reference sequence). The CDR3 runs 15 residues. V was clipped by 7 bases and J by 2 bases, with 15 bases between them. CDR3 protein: CASKGEVGGNQPQHF. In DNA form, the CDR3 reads TGTGCCAGTAAGGGCGAGGTCGGGGGCAATCAGCCCCAGCATTTT.